This entry lists 27 T cell receptor beta chains sequenced from one sample in a study of blood T cell repertoires in COVID-19 (dated by TCRdb to 2018 to 2020). Library construction relied on the immunoSEQ multiplex PCR assay. Entries here come from immuneACCESS through TCRdb and include only in-frame sequences with V and J called. Some clones fail to appear in such tables; in the studies checked, an unresolved V gene covers under half of the shortfall, and the cause of the remainder is unknown. This sample holds 150,000 to 200,000 clones; 90% were observed only once. The ten largest make up approximately 0.5% of the sample. Sequenced sample: peripheral blood. Source of these receptors: a man in his forties or fifties with acute or convalescent COVID-19.

This chain's CDR3 is CASSYPTSGIGNEQFF. The CDR3 nucleotides read TGTGCCAGCAGTTACCCGACTAGCGGGATTGGCAATGAGCAGTTCTTC. The rearrangement links TRBV6-6 to TRBJ2-1, with 11 positions matching TRBD2. CDR3 length equals 16 residues. Per the germline V gene, CDR1 is MNHNY and CDR2 is SVGAGI (reference sequence). V shed 2 bases and J 6 bases; nucleotides not matched to a gene: 6.

This chain joins TRBV19 and TRBJ2-3, with TRBD2 identical over 8 bases. Unmatched junction bases numbered 3, after V lost 1 base and J lost 0 bases. The CDR3 spans 16 residues. CDR1 and CDR2 from the germline V gene are LNHDA and SQIVND (reference sequence). CDR3 region: CASSIGASGSTDTQYF. CDR3 bases: TGTGCCAGTAGTATAGGGGCTAGCGGGAGCACAGATACGCAGTATTTT.

The chain recombines TRBV7-9 with TRBJ1-2; D gene uncertain. Germline V gives CDR1 SEHNR, CDR2 FQNEAQ (reference sequence). CDR3 size: 14 residues. Trimming pared 1 base from V and 5 bases from J, leaving 11 bases between. The CDR3 region is CASSLGDLIYGYTF. In nucleotides, the CDR3 is TGTGCCAGCAGCTTAGGAGATTTGATTTATGGCTACACCTTC. The whole variable domain, filled in from reference TRBV7-9 and TRBJ1-2, reads DTGVSQNPRHKITKRGQNVTFRCDPISEHNRLYWYRQTLGQGPEFLTYFQNEAQLEKSRLLSDRFSAERPKGSFSTLEIQRTEQGDSAMYLCASSLGDLIYGYTFGSGTRLTVV.

The chain is built from TRBV28 and TRBJ1-2; maybe TRBD1 (5 bases). Germline V gene sequence: CDR1 MDHEN, CDR2 SYDVKM. With 6 bases removed from V and 4 bases from J, the gap between germline ends came to 18 bases. This CDR3 has 15 residues. The CDR3 spells CASRPMGEVGYGYTF. The CDR3 nucleotides read TGTGCCAGCAGGCCCATGGGGGAGGTGGGCTATGGCTACACCTTC.

This chain joins TRBV9 and TRBJ2-3, with a weak D call TRBD2 (5 bases). This CDR3 has 16 residues. Germline V gene lookup returns CDR1 SGDLS and CDR2 YYNGEE. Trimming left V 0 bases short and J 3 bases short, with 14 bases between. The CDR3 nucleotides are TGTGCCAGCAGCGTAGGGGCGAGGGTAGAGACAGATACGCAGTATTTT. Encoded protein: CASSVGARVETDTQYF.

The chain links TRBV24-1 to TRBJ2-5, with 8 bases fitting TRBD1. The CDR3 contains 13 residues. V trimming: 8 bases; J trimming: 0 bases; junction bases outside the gene matches: 1. Germline lookup yields CDR1 KGHDR and CDR2 SFDVKD. In nucleotides, the CDR3 is TGTGCCACCAAGGACAGGGACCAAGAGACCCAGTACTTC. Amino acid sequence: CATKDRDQETQYF.

The rearrangement links TRBV4-1 to TRBJ2-4; 11 bases align to TRBD1. The V gene end was trimmed by 2 bases and the J gene end by 10 bases; junction bases not matched to a gene: 7. The CDR3 covers 15 residues. CDR1 is MGHRA and CDR2 is YSYEKL in the germline V gene. In nucleotides, the CDR3 is TGCGCCAGCAGCCAACCGGACAGGGGGCTCGGAATTCAGTACTTC. This sequence encodes CASSQPDRGLGIQYF.

The chain is built from TRBV7-9 and TRBJ1-4; D is ambiguous. The V end lost 2 bases, the J end lost 5 bases, and 6 bases lay between the germline ends. CDR1 is SEHNR, CDR2 FQNEAQ, per germline (reference sequence). This CDR3 is built from 13 residues. Here the CDR3 DNA reads TGTGCCAGCAGCTTAACAGAAAATGAAAAACTGTTTTTT. As protein: CASSLTENEKLFF. Filled out from reference TRBV7-9 and TRBJ1-4, the complete variable domain reads DTGVSQNPRHKITKRGQNVTFRCDPISEHNRLYWYRQTLGQGPEFLTYFQNEAQLEKSRLLSDRFSAERPKGSFSTLEIQRTEQGDSAMYLCASSLTENEKLFFGSGTQLSVL.

V is TRBV18 and J is TRBJ1-2; 8 bases map to TRBD1. V gave up 4 bases and J gave up 5 bases; unmatched junction bases: 18. The V gene's germline CDR1 is KGHSH and CDR2 LQKENI. The CDR3 spans 18 residues. The DNA of the CDR3 is TGTGCCAGCTCACGAACCCAGCTAGGGACAGGTCGAGGGTATGGCTACACCTTC. Translated: CASSRTQLGTGRGYGYTF.

V usage is TRBV5-4 and J usage is TRBJ1-6; unclear D gene. The V gene's germline CDR1 is SGHNT and CDR2 YYREEE (reference sequence). V lost 0 bases, J lost 9 bases, and 13 bases lay in between. The CDR3 contains 15 residues. The CDR3 sequence: CASSLERLGSSPLHF. In nucleotides, the CDR3 is TGTGCCAGCAGCTTGGAGAGATTGGGGAGTTCACCCCTCCACTTT.

This sequence joins TRBV11-2 and TRBJ1-1, with a weak D call TRBD1 (6 bases). The germline V and J ends were trimmed by 5 bases and 2 bases, with 18 bases remaining between them. Germline V gene data show CDR1 as SGHAT and CDR2 as FQNNGV. The CDR3 covers 16 residues. The CDR3 region is CASSQISTGVNTEAFF. CDR3 coding DNA: TGTGCCAGCAGCCAAATATCGACAGGAGTAAACACTGAAGCTTTCTTT.

In its sample, this clone was seen once. The chain has TRBV5-4 and TRBJ2-7, with TRBD1 matching over 8 bases. Trimming took 3 bases from V and 6 from J; bases not matched to a gene: 8. The V gene's germline CDR1 is SGHNT and CDR2 YYREEE (reference sequence). The CDR3 is 14 amino acids. The CDR3 reads CASSSRTGWSEQYF. The CDR3 region has the DNA TGTGCCAGCAGCTCACGGACAGGGTGGAGCGAGCAGTACTTC.

The chain recombines TRBV4-1 with TRBJ1-3, with D perhaps matching TRBD1 (5 bases). The CDR3 extends over 16 amino acids. V lost 2 bases, J lost 2 bases, and 13 bases lay in between. Germline V gene lookup returns CDR1 MGHRA and CDR2 YSYEKL. Written as DNA, the CDR3 is TGCGCCAGCAGCCAACAAACAACAGGAGCTGGAAACACCATATATTTT. The encoded protein is CASSQQTTGAGNTIYF.

The rearrangement joins TRBV9 to TRBJ2-5; 9 bases match TRBD2. The germline CDR1 and CDR2 sequences are SGDLS and YYNGEE. The CDR3 is 16 amino acids. V was clipped by 0 bases and J by 2 bases; unmatched bases: 5. The CDR3 DNA follows: TGTGCCAGCAGCGTAGGATGGACTAGCGCGCAAGAGACCCAGTACTTC. It specifies CASSVGWTSAQETQYF. Full variable domain (rest looked up from reference TRBV9 and TRBJ2-5): DSGVTQTPKHLITATGQRVTLRCSPRSGDLSVYWYQQSLDQGLQFLIQYYNGEERAKGNILERFSAQQFPDLHSELNLSSLELGDSALYFCASSVGWTSAQETQYFGPGTRLLVL.

The chain links TRBV5-4 to TRBJ2-3; 9 bases agree with TRBD1. Germline CDR1 SGHNT, CDR2 YYREEE (reference sequence). The CDR3 loop spans 16 amino acids. The junction had 5 bases not matched to a gene; V was cut back by 0 bases and J by 3 bases. The CDR3 DNA is TGTGCCAGCAGCTTGGCCCCGGGACAGGGAACAGATACGCAGTATTTT. This translates into CASSLAPGQGTDTQYF.

The chain couples TRBV2 to TRBJ2-2; TRBD2 aligns across 9 bases. The germline gives CDR1 SNHLY, CDR2 FYNNEI. The trim removed 6 bases at V and 4 bases at J, leaving 6 bases unmatched. This CDR3 spans 15 amino acids. This CDR3 is CASRGLAGSTGELFF. CDR3 nucleotide sequence: TGTGCCAGCAGGGGTCTAGCGGGATCCACCGGGGAGCTGTTTTTT. The complete variable domain, with remaining parts taken from reference TRBV2 and TRBJ2-2, reads EPEVTQTPSHQVTQMGQEVILRCVPISNHLYFYWYRQILGQKVEFLVSFYNNEISEKSEIFDDQFSVERPDGSNFTLKIRSTKLEDSAMYFCASRGLAGSTGELFFGEGSRLTVL.

V gene TRBV27 combines with J gene TRBJ2-7; D remains unclear. In germline, CDR1 is MNHEY, CDR2 SMNVEV (reference sequence). This CDR3 is built from 12 residues. Deletions cut 5 bases from V and 6 bases from J, with 11 bases between. The CDR3 region is CASSPSRGEQYF. Written as DNA, the CDR3 is TGTGCCAGCAGTCCATCTAGAGGCGAGCAGTACTTC.

This chain uses TRBV5-4 with TRBJ1-2; the match to TRBD1 covers 8 bases. V lost 3 bases and J lost 2; bases outside the gene matches: 6. This CDR3 has 15 residues. In germline, CDR1 is SGHNT, CDR2 YYREEE (reference sequence). CDR3 coding DNA: TGTGCCAGCAGCTCCACAGGGGGGCTCAACTATGGCTACACCTTC. This codes for CASSSTGGLNYGYTF.

This clone was counted between two and nine times. V and J are TRBV2 and TRBJ2-7, with TRBD2 matching over 8 bases. Per the germline V gene, CDR1 is SNHLY and CDR2 is FYNNEI. V dropped 6 bases and J dropped 2; count of bases not matched to a gene: 9. The CDR3 consists of 15 residues. Here the CDR3 reads CASRKPGLDPYEQYF. CDR3 nucleotides: TGTGCCAGCAGAAAACCGGGACTAGACCCCTACGAGCAGTACTTC.

This chain joins TRBV11-2 and TRBJ1-6, with 8 nucleotides matching TRBD1. With 1 base clipped from V and 7 bases from J, the junction kept 6 bases outside the gene matches. The germline gives CDR1 SGHAT, CDR2 FQNNGV. This CDR3 contains 16 residues. CDR3 protein: CASSLGRGQRNSPLHF. The CDR3 DNA reads TGTGCCAGCAGCTTAGGCAGGGGGCAGAGGAATTCACCCCTCCACTTT.

The rearrangement uses TRBV7-9 and TRBJ1-1; tentatively, D is TRBD1 (6 bases). The germline V gene encodes CDR1 SEHNR and CDR2 FQNEAQ (reference sequence). Trimming cost V 7 bases and J 3 bases, with 12 bases left between them. The CDR3 consists of 13 residues. The DNA for the CDR3 is TGTGCCAGCATTAACAGGGAGTACACTGAAGCTTTCTTT. Translating it yields CASINREYTEAFF.

The chain joins TRBV30 to TRBJ1-6; 7 nucleotides line up with TRBD1. V shed 3 bases and J 8 bases; nucleotides not matched to a gene: 13. Germline V gene data show CDR1 as GTSNPN and CDR2 as SVGIG (reference sequence). The CDR3 covers 16 residues. CDR3 sequence reads: CAWSPPGQVFDSPLHF. The CDR3 DNA is TGTGCCTGGAGCCCCCCCGGACAGGTTTTTGATTCACCCCTCCACTTT.

The chain recombines TRBV12-3 or TRBV12-4 with TRBJ2-7; a weak D match, TRBD1 (6 bases). The V gene lost 5 bases and the J gene lost 3 bases, with 11 bases spanning the gap. The CDR3 covers 13 residues. DNA for the CDR3: TGTGCCAGCAGTACGGACAGAGACTACGAGCAGTACTTC. Its protein is CASSTDRDYEQYF.

This clone was detected once. V usage is TRBV7-2 and J usage is TRBJ2-3, with a weak D call TRBD2 (7 bases). The V end lost 10 bases, the J end lost 2 bases, and 19 bases lay between the germline ends. Germline loops: CDR1 SGHTA, CDR2 FQGNSA. The CDR3 totals 15 residues. CDR3 DNA: TGTGCCATCCTGGGGGAGGGGGTCTACACAGATACGCAGTATTTT. This translates into CAILGEGVYTDTQYF.

The chain has TRBV28 and TRBJ2-1, with D perhaps TRBD1 (5 bases). The germline gives CDR1 MDHEN, CDR2 SYDVKM. V gave up 6 bases and J gave up 16 bases, with 16 bases separating them. The CDR3 contains 11 residues. The CDR3 DNA follows: TGTGCCAGCAGCTCAGCGTATGGGGCTTTCTTC. This encodes CASSSAYGAFF. The whole variable domain, remainder taken from reference TRBV28 and TRBJ2-1, is DVKVTQSSRYLVKRTGEKVFLECVQDMDHENMFWYRQDPGLGLRLIYFSYDVKMKEKGDIPEGYSVSREKKERFSLILESASTNQTSMYLCASSSAYGAFFGPGTRLTVL.

This sequence joins TRBV11-2 and TRBJ1-2; a weak D match, TRBD1 (6 bases). The germline V and J ends were trimmed by 5 bases and 8 bases, with 24 bases remaining between them. CDR1 is SGHAT, CDR2 FQNNGV, per germline. CDR3 length equals 16 residues. The chain's CDR3 is CASSTQGFQGLGGYTF. The CDR3 DNA sequence: TGTGCCAGCAGCACACAGGGCTTTCAGGGCCTCGGGGGCTACACCTTC.

The rearrangement links TRBV5-8 to TRBJ1-5; possible D gene TRBD1, 5 bases. Germline lookup yields CDR1 SGHTS and CDR2 YDEGEE. Trimming stripped 5 bases from V and 2 bases from J, with 17 bases between. This CDR3 has 16 residues. CDR3 in amino acids: CASRYWQGVRNQPQHF. The CDR3 DNA is TGTGCCAGCAGGTACTGGCAGGGCGTTCGCAATCAGCCCCAGCATTTT.